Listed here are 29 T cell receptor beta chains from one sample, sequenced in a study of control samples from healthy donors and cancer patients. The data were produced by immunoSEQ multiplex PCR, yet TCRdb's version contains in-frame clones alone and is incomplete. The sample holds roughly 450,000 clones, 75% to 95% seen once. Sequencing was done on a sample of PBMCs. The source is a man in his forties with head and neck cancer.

The CDR3 DNA reads TGTGCCAGCAGCAACCCCGGGACAGCGGTCGCTTTCTTT. Its translation: CASSNPGTAVAFF. The gene calls are TRBV27 and TRBJ1-1; the match to TRBD1 covers 7 bases. The V segment lost 6 bases and the J segment 11 bases; nucleotides outside the gene matches: 12. Per the germline V gene, CDR1 is MNHEY and CDR2 is SMNVEV (reference sequence). CDR3 length: 13 amino acids.

CDR3 in DNA: TGTGCCAGCAGCCCCATCGGGAACACCGGGGAGCTGTTTTTT. Translated, it gives CASSPIGNTGELFF. This chain connects TRBV9 to TRBJ2-2; unclear D gene. The germline CDR1 and CDR2 sequences are SGDLS and YYNGEE. CDR3 size: 14 residues. The V gene lost 4 bases and the J gene lost 1 base, with 8 bases spanning the gap.

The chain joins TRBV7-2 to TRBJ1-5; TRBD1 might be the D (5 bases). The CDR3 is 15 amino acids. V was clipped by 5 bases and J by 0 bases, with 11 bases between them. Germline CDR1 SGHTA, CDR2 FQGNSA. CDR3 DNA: TGTGCCAGCAGCCGCCGTGGGGCTAGCAATCAGCCCCAGCATTTT. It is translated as CASSRRGASNQPQHF.

The CDR3 DNA follows: TGTGCCAGCTCCAGGACAGGGCCAAGTCAGCCCCAGCATTTT. Its protein product is CASSRTGPSQPQHF. The V call is TRBV18, the J call TRBJ1-5; 8 bases align to TRBD1. This CDR3 contains 14 residues. Per germline, CDR1 KGHSH and CDR2 LQKENI. V dropped 6 bases and J dropped 6; count of bases not matched to a gene: 7.

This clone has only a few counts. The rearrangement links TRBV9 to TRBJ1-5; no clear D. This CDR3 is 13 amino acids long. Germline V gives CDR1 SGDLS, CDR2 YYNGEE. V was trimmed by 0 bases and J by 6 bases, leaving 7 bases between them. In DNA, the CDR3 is TGTGCCAGCAGCGTAGATCAGAGTCAGCCCCAGCATTTT. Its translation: CASSVDQSQPQHF.

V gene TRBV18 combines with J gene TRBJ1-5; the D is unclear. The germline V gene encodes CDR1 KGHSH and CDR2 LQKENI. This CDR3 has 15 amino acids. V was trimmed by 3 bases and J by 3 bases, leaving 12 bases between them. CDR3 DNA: TGTGCCAGCTCACCGAAACACGAATACAATCAGCCCCAGCATTTT. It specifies CASSPKHEYNQPQHF.

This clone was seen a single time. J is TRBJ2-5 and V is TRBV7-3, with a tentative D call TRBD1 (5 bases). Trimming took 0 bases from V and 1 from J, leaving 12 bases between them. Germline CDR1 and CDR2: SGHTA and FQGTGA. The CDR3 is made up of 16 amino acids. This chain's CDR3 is CASSLTAQQGQETQYF. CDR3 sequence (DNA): TGTGCCAGCAGCTTAACCGCCCAGCAGGGCCAAGAGACCCAGTACTTC.

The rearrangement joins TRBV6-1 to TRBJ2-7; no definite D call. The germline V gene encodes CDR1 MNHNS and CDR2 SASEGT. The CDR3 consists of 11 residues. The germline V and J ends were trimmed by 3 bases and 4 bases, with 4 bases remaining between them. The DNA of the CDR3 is TGTGCCAGCAGTGACGCTTACGAGCAGTACTTC. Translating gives CASSDAYEQYF.

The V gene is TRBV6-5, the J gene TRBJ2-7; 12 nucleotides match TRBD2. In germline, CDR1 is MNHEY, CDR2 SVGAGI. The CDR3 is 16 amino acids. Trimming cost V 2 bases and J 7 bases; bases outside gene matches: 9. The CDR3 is CASSYRASGRADEQYF. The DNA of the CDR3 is TGTGCCAGCAGTTACAGGGCTAGCGGGAGGGCCGATGAGCAGTACTTC.

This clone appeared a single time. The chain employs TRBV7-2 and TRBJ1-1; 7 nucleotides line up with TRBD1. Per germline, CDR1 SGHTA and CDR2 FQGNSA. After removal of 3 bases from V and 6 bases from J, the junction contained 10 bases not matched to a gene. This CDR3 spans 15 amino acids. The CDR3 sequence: CASSFLTSGTAEAFF. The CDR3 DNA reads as TGTGCCAGCAGCTTCTTAACGAGTGGGACAGCTGAAGCTTTCTTT.

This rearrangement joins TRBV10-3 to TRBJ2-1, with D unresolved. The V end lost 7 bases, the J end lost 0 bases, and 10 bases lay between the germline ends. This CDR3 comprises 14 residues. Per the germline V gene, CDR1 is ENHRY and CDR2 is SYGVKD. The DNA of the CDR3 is TGTGCCATCAATAGGGATAGCTCCTACAATGAGCAGTTCTTC. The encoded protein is CAINRDSSYNEQFF.

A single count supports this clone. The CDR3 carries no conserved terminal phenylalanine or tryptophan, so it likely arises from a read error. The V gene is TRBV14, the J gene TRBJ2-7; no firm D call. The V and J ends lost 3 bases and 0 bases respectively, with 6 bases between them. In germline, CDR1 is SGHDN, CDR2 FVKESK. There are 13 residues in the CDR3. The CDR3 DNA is TGTGCCAGCAGCCACCGGAACTCCTACGAGCAGTACTCC. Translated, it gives CASSHRNSYEQYS.

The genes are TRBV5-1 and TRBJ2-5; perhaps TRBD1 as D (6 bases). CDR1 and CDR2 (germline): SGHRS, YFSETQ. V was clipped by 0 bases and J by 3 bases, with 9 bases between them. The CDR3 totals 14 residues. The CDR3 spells CASSLGGQKETQYF. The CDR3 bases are TGCGCCAGCAGCTTGGGCGGACAGAAAGAGACCCAGTACTTC.

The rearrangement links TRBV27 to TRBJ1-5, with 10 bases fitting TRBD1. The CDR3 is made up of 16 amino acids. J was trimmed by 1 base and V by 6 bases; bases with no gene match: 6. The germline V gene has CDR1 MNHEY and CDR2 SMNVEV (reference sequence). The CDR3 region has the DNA TGTGCCAGCAGACCCGGGACAGGGGCCAGCAATCAGCCCCAGCATTTT. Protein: CASRPGTGASNQPQHF.

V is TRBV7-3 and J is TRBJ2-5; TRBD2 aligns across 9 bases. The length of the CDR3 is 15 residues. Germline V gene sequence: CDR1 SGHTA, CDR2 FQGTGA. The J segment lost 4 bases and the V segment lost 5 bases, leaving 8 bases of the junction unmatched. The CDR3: CASSQVSGRGETQYF. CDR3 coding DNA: TGTGCCAGCAGCCAAGTTAGCGGGAGAGGAGAGACCCAGTACTTC.

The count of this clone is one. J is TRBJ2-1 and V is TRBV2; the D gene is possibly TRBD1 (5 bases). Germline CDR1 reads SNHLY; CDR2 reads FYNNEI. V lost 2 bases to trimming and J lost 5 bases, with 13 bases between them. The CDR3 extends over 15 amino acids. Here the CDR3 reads CASSERQGRDNEQFF. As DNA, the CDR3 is TGTGCCAGCAGTGAACGGCAGGGTAGGGACAATGAGCAGTTCTTC.

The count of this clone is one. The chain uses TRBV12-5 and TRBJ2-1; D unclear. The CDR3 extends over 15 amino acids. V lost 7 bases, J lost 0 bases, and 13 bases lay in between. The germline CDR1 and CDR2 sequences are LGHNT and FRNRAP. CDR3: CASVEEWDSYNEQFF. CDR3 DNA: TGTGCTAGTGTTGAAGAGTGGGACTCCTACAATGAGCAGTTCTTC.

Here the CDR3 reads CASSTGDQETQYF. The CDR3 coding sequence is TGCGCCAGCAGCACGGGGGACCAAGAGACCCAGTACTTC. The chain employs TRBV5-1 and TRBJ2-5, with a tentative D call TRBD2 (6 bases). In germline, CDR1 is SGHRS, CDR2 YFSETQ. The CDR3 extends over 13 amino acids. V lost 4 bases to trimming and J lost 0 bases, with 7 bases between them.

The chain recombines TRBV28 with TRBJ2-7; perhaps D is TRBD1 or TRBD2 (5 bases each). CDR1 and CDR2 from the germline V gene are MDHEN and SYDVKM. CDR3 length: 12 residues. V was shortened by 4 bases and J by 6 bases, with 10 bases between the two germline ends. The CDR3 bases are TGTGCCAGCAGTTCCGGGGCTGTCGAGCAGTACTTC. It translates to CASSSGAVEQYF.

DNA for the CDR3: TGTGCCAGCAGCTTGGGTTTGGGGAGATGGGACACCGGGGAGCTGTTTTTT. Amino acids: CASSLGLGRWDTGELFF. V is TRBV5-6 and J is TRBJ2-2; possibly TRBD2 for D (5 bases). Trimming removed 0 bases from V and 3 bases from J, with 15 bases in between. Germline CDR1 reads SGHDT; CDR2 reads YYEEEE. The CDR3 totals 17 residues.

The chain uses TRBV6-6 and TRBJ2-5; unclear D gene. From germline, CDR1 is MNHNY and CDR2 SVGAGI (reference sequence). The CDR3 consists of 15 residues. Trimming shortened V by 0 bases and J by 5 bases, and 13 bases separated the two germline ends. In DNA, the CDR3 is TGTGCCAGCAGTTACTCGATGCCTAGTTCTGAGACCCAGTACTTC. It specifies CASSYSMPSSETQYF.

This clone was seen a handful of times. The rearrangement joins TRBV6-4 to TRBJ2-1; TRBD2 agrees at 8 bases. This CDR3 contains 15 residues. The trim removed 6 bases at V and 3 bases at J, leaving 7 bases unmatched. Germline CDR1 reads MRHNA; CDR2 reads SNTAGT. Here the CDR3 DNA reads TGTGCCAGCAGCGGAACTAGCGGAGACTACAATGAGCAGTTCTTC. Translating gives CASSGTSGDYNEQFF.

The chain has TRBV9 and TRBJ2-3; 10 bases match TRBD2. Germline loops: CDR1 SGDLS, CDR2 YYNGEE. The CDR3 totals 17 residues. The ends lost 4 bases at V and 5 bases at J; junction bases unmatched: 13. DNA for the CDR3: TGTGCCAGCAGCCTCCACGGGGGAGCGGGGGGGCAAGATACGCAGTATTTT. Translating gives CASSLHGGAGGQDTQYF.

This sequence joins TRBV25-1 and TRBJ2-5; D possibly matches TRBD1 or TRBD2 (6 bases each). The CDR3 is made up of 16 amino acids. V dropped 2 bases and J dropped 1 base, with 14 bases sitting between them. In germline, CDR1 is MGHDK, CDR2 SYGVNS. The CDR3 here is CASSEGGDKVQETQYF. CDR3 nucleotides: TGTGCCAGCAGTGAAGGCGGGGACAAGGTCCAAGAGACCCAGTACTTC.

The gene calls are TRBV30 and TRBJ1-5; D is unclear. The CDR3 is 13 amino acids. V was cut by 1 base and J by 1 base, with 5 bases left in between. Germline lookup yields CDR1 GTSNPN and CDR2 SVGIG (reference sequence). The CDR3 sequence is CAWSARSNQPQHF. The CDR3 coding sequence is TGTGCCTGGAGTGCCAGGAGCAATCAGCCCCAGCATTTT.

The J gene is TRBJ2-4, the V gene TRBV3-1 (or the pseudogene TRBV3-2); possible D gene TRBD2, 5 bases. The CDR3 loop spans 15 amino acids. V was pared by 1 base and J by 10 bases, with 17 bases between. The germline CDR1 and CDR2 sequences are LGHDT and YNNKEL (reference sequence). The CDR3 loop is CASSQVSGVPGIQYF. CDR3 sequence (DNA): TGTGCCAGCAGCCAAGTTTCCGGGGTTCCGGGGATTCAGTACTTC.

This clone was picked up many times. CDR3 protein: CASSNTVEGLNTIYF. Written as DNA, the CDR3 is TGTGCCAGCAGTAATACCGTGGAAGGGTTAAACACCATATATTTT. The V and J genes are TRBV27 and TRBJ1-3; D is undetermined. The CDR3 is 15 residues long. V gave up 5 bases and J gave up 6 bases, with 17 bases separating them. Germline lookup yields CDR1 MNHEY and CDR2 SMNVEV (reference sequence).

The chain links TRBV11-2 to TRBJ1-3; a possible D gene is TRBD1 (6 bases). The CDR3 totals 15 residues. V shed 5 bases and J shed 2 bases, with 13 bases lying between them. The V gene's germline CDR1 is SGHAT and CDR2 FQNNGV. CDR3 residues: CASSEEGVAGNTIYF. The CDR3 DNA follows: TGTGCCAGCAGCGAAGAGGGGGTAGCTGGAAACACCATATATTTT. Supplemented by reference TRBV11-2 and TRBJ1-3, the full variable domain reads EAGVAQSPRYKIIEKRQSVAFWCNPISGHATLYWYQQILGQGPKLLIQFQNNGVVDDSQLPKDRFSAERLKGVDSTLKIQPAKLEDSAVYLCASSEEGVAGNTIYFGEGSWLTVV.

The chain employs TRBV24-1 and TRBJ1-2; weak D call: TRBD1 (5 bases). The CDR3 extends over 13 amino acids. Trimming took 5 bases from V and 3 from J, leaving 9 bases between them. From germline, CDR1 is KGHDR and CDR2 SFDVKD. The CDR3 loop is CATSVSGYYGYTF. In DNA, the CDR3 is TGTGCCACCAGTGTATCAGGGTACTATGGCTACACCTTC.